The 12 T cell receptor beta chains below all came from one sample that was sequenced in a study of early T cells in non-severe SARS-CoV-2 infection. A single record per CDR3 protein comes from TCRdb applying MiXCR to the 5' RACE reads. This table has 71,000 or so distinct CDR3 sequences, 12% to 15% appearing once. Source material: whole blood. The receptors were sampled from an adult who was a healthcare worker with PCR-confirmed SARS-CoV-2 infection or an uninfected control (not recorded which).

This clonotype was observed a few times. The V and J genes are TRBV12-3 or TRBV12-4 and TRBJ2-7, with 10 bases lining up with TRBD2. V was pared by 8 bases and J by 1 base, with 14 bases of the junction left unmatched. The CDR3 loop spans 17 amino acids. The chain's CDR3 is CASSKNSGGSISYEQYF. In nucleotides, the CDR3 is TGTGCCAGCTCGAAGAATAGCGGGGGGTCTATTTCCTACGAGCAGTACTTC.

This clonotype was detected a few times. The chain links TRBV30 to TRBJ1-1; D gene unclear. Germline CDR1 GTSNPN, CDR2 SVGIG (reference sequence). Trimming removed 2 bases from V and 8 bases from J, with 18 bases in between. The CDR3 extends over 14 amino acids. CDR3 nucleotides: TGTGCCTGGAGTAGTGGGAGGTCGGGATTGGAAGCTTTCTTT. It is translated as CAWSSGRSGLEAFF.

This clonotype was seen ten or more times. The gene calls are TRBV5-1 and TRBJ2-2; D remains ambiguous. The length of the CDR3 is 14 residues. V was trimmed by 0 bases and J by 5 bases, leaving 8 bases between them. CDR1 and CDR2 from the germline V gene are SGHRS and YFSETQ. The CDR3 coding sequence is TGCGCCAGCAGCTTGGCTGGGAAGACCGGGGAGCTGTTTTTT. It yields the protein CASSLAGKTGELFF.

This clonotype has just a few counts. The chain links TRBV19 to TRBJ2-2; D possibly uses TRBD1 or TRBD2 (5 bases each). Germline CDR1 and CDR2: LNHDA and SQIVND (reference sequence). V was pared by 8 bases and J by 5 bases, with 18 bases between. The CDR3 sequence is 15 residues long. The chain's CDR3 is CASADAGTRTGELFF. In DNA, the CDR3 is TGTGCCAGTGCCGACGCCGGGACCCGAACCGGGGAGCTGTTTTTT. The variable domain in full, with the rest retrieved from reference TRBV19 and TRBJ2-2, is DGGITQSPKYLFRKEGQNVTLSCEQNLNHDAMYWYRQDPGQGLRLIYYSQIVNDFQKGDIAEGYSVSREKKESFPLTVTSAQKNPTAFYLCASADAGTRTGELFFGEGSRLTVL.

The chain has TRBV20-1 and TRBJ2-3; TRBD2 might be the D (5 bases). Germline V gene sequence: CDR1 DFQATT, CDR2 SNEGSKA (reference sequence). Trimming shortened V by 2 bases and J by 7 bases, and 10 bases separated the two germline ends. The CDR3 loop spans 12 amino acids. CDR3 region: CSARSGHYTQYF. The DNA for the CDR3 is TGCAGTGCTAGAAGCGGCCATTATACGCAGTATTTT.

This clonotype was counted between two and nine times. V and J are TRBV30 and TRBJ1-1; no firm D call. The CDR3 extends over 12 amino acids. The V gene's germline CDR1 is GTSNPN and CDR2 SVGIG (reference sequence). V was cut by 0 bases and J by 7 bases, with 9 bases left in between. The CDR3 region is CAWSVNLNEAFF. For the CDR3, the DNA is TGTGCCTGGAGTGTAAACCTAAATGAAGCTTTCTTT. Looking up the rest from reference TRBV30 and TRBJ1-1 gives the full variable domain: SQTIHQWPATLVQPVGSPLSLECTVEGTSNPNLYWYRQAAGRGLQLLFYSVGIGQISSEVPQNLSASRPQDRQFILSSKKLLLSDSGFYLCAWSVNLNEAFFGQGTRLTVV.

J is TRBJ1-6 and V is TRBV20-1; D gene unclear. Trimming took 8 bases from V and 0 from J, leaving 8 bases between them. This CDR3 is built from 13 residues. From germline, CDR1 is DFQATT and CDR2 SNEGSKA (reference sequence). The CDR3 reads CSCTDSYNSPLHF. CDR3 bases: TGCAGTTGCACTGACTCCTATAATTCACCCCTCCACTTT.

This clonotype was seen a handful of times. The chain employs TRBV7-2 and TRBJ1-5; D is unresolved. Germline CDR1 reads SGHTA; CDR2 reads FQGNSA. Trimming took off 1 base at V and 0 bases at J, with 7 bases between the two ends. The CDR3 sequence is 15 residues long. The CDR3 protein is CASSLDRSSNQPQHF. In DNA form, the CDR3 reads TGTGCCAGCAGCTTAGACCGTTCTAGCAATCAGCCCCAGCATTTT.

This chain uses TRBV14 with TRBJ2-7; no firm D call. Trimming left V 0 bases short and J 7 bases short, with 16 bases between. The CDR3 loop spans 15 amino acids. Germline V gives CDR1 SGHDN, CDR2 FVKESK. In nucleotides, the CDR3 is TGTGCCAGCAGCCAAGATCAAGGGCCCTACGAGGAGCAGTACTTC. The encoded protein is CASSQDQGPYEEQYF.

Ten or more counts support this clonotype. The chain recombines TRBV7-8 with TRBJ1-1; D remains unclear. V lost 5 bases and J 7 bases, leaving 17 bases between the germline ends. Germline loops: CDR1 SGHVS, CDR2 FQNEAQ. CDR3 length: 14 residues. CDR3 residues: CASSQRREKHEAFF. The CDR3 coding sequence is TGTGCCAGCAGCCAGAGACGGGAAAAACATGAAGCTTTCTTT. Complete variable domain (other parts from reference TRBV7-8 and TRBJ1-1): GAGVSQSPRYKVAKRGQDVALRCDPISGHVSLFWYQQALGQGPEFLTYFQNEAQLDKSGLPSDRFFAERPEGSVSTLKIQRTQQEDSAVYLCASSQRREKHEAFFGQGTRLTVV.

This clonotype was recorded a few times. CDR3 nucleotide sequence: TGTGCCAGCAGTCCGACTAGCGGGACCTACAATGAGCAGTTCTTC. It encodes CASSPTSGTYNEQFF. The V and J genes are TRBV28 and TRBJ2-1; the match to TRBD2 covers 11 bases. Per the germline V gene, CDR1 is MDHEN and CDR2 is SYDVKM. CDR3 length: 15 residues. V was pared by 5 bases and J by 2 bases, with 2 bases of the junction left unmatched.

This clonotype has at least ten counts. The genes are TRBV20-1 and TRBJ2-3, with D perhaps being TRBD1 or TRBD2 (5 bases each). Germline CDR1 and CDR2: DFQATT and SNEGSKA (reference sequence). V dropped 7 bases and J dropped 1 base, with 12 bases sitting between them. This CDR3 is 13 amino acids long. CDR3 loop: CSVRDPRTDTQYF. The CDR3 coding sequence is TGCAGTGTCCGGGACCCCCGCACAGATACGCAGTATTTT.